A selection of T cell receptor beta chains follows, all from one sample in a study of shared clonotypes between healthy human individuals. Sequencing used immunoSEQ multiplex PCR; TCRdb keeps in-frame clones, though not all of them. Of about 960,000 clones in the sample, approximately 80% were seen once. Input material: memory CD4+ T cells sorted from blood. The receptor set was obtained from a man aged 18 to 29 in good health. CDR3s include the opening cysteine and the closing phenylalanine or tryptophan. Each record gives: J gene, V gene, D gene, clone size, CDR3 protein, CDR3 DNA. D genes are given only for firm matches. A clone size is listed for some rows: how often the clone was seen (once, few, many), or a class if it is expanded.

J: TRBJ2-7
V: TRBV6-1
D: TRBD1
size: -
CDR3: CASSWDRGREQYF
DNA: TGTGCCAGCAGTTGGGACAGGGGGCGCGAGCAGTACTTC

J: TRBJ2-3
V: TRBV7-9
D: -
size: -
CDR3: CASSLAADTQYF
DNA: TGTGCCAGCAGCTTAGCAGCGGATACGCAGTATTTT

J: TRBJ2-2
V: TRBV10-1
D: -
size: -
CDR3: CASSNRAGGANTGELFF
DNA: TGCGCCAGCAGTAATAGGGCTGGCGGAGCGAACACCGGGGAGCTGTTTTTT

J: TRBJ1-2
V: TRBV30
D: -
size: once
CDR3: CAWRRPFGNYGYTF
DNA: TGTGCCTGGAGGCGTCCATTTGGGAACTATGGCTACACCTTC

J: TRBJ2-3
V: TRBV2
D: TRBD1
size: -
CDR3: CASSTRTGSTDTQYF
DNA: TGTGCCAGCAGTACGAGGACAGGTAGCACAGATACGCAGTATTTT

J: TRBJ2-7
V: TRBV5-5
D: TRBD1
size: many
CDR3: CASSTGTGATRSYEQYF
DNA: TGTGCCAGCAGCACCGGGACAGGGGCAACTAGGTCCTACGAGCAGTACTTC

J: TRBJ2-1
V: TRBV9
D: -
size: once
CDR3: CASSPDQSSYNEQFF
DNA: TGTGCCAGCAGCCCAGACCAGAGCTCCTACAATGAGCAGTTCTTC

J: TRBJ1-2
V: TRBV30
D: TRBD1
size: once
CDR3: CAWSKSDRVRGYTF
DNA: TGTGCCTGGAGCAAATCCGACAGGGTAAGAGGCTACACCTTC

J: TRBJ2-7
V: TRBV7-2
D: TRBD2
size: -
CDR3: CASSLRGGQVDPYEQYF
DNA: TGTGCCAGCAGCTTAAGGGGAGGGCAGGTAGATCCCTACGAGCAGTACTTC

J: TRBJ2-1
V: TRBV10-3
D: -
size: -
CDR3: CAISESGGPLGNEQFF
DNA: TGTGCCATCAGTGAGTCGGGGGGCCCCCTGGGGAATGAGCAGTTCTTC

J: TRBJ2-3
V: TRBV19
D: TRBD2
size: -
CDR3: CASSIGGGASDTQYF
DNA: TGTGCCAGTAGTATAGGCGGGGGGGCATCAGATACGCAGTATTTT

J: TRBJ2-3
V: TRBV28
D: -
size: -
CDR3: CASTFGGPRDTQYF
DNA: TGTGCCAGCACCTTCGGGGGCCCCCGGGATACGCAGTATTTT

J: TRBJ1-2
V: TRBV2
D: TRBD1
size: once
CDR3: CASRATGNYGYTF
DNA: TGTGCCAGCAGGGCGACAGGGAACTATGGCTACACCTTC

J: TRBJ1-6
V: TRBV6-1
D: -
size: -
CDR3: CASDPVRNSPLHF
DNA: TGTGCCAGCGACCCTGTACGGAATTCACCCCTCCACTTT

J: TRBJ2-7
V: TRBV7-2
D: -
size: once
CDR3: CASSQRVGLYEQYF
DNA: TGTGCCAGCAGCCAGCGGGTGGGTCTATACGAGCAGTACTTC

J: TRBJ1-2
V: TRBV15
D: -
size: -
CDR3: CATSRDKAYRQVHGYTF
DNA: TGTGCCACCAGCAGAGATAAAGCGTACAGGCAAGTCCATGGCTACACCTTC

J: TRBJ1-3
V: TRBV28
D: TRBD1
size: -
CDR3: CASSPDRAGNTIYF
DNA: TGTGCCAGCAGTCCCGACAGGGCTGGAAACACCATATATTTT

J: TRBJ2-7
V: TRBV25-1
D: -
size: -
CDR3: CASSDSGRGNYEQYF
DNA: TGTGCCAGCAGTGATTCCGGCAGGGGTAACTACGAGCAGTACTTC

J: TRBJ1-3
V: TRBV6-5
D: TRBD1
size: -
CDR3: CASSGQGRNTIYF
DNA: TGTGCCAGCAGCGGACAGGGTCGGAACACCATATATTTT

J: TRBJ2-5
V: TRBV6-5
D: -
size: -
CDR3: CASRTDSSSRETQYF
DNA: TGTGCCAGCAGGACGGACAGTTCTTCGAGGGAGACCCAGTACTTC

J: TRBJ1-1
V: TRBV5-5
D: -
size: -
CDR3: CASSLVGSAEAFF
DNA: TGTGCCAGCAGCTTGGTTGGGTCAGCGGAAGCTTTCTTT

J: TRBJ2-5
V: TRBV5-1
D: -
size: -
CDR3: CASSFTGYETQYF
DNA: TGCGCCAGCAGCTTTACCGGGTACGAGACCCAGTACTTC

J: TRBJ2-7
V: TRBV11-2
D: -
size: -
CDR3: CASSLGRRNYEQYF
DNA: TGTGCCAGCAGCTTAGGCAGGAGGAATTACGAGCAGTACTTC

J: TRBJ2-5
V: TRBV6-5
D: -
size: many
CDR3: CASGSRETQYF
DNA: TGTGCCAGCGGGAGTCGGGAGACCCAGTACTTC

J: TRBJ2-7
V: TRBV19
D: -
size: -
CDR3: CASSIAVPGDYEQYF
DNA: TGTGCCAGTAGTATAGCCGTTCCGGGTGACTACGAGCAGTACTTC

J: TRBJ2-7
V: TRBV9
D: TRBD2
size: -
CDR3: CASSDSGRAGEQYF
DNA: TGTGCCAGCAGCGACAGCGGGAGGGCAGGGGAGCAGTACTTC

J: TRBJ1-1
V: TRBV4-2
D: -
size: few
CDR3: CASSQSSGEDTEAFF
DNA: TGTGCCAGCAGCCAAAGTTCCGGAGAAGACACTGAAGCTTTCTTT

J: TRBJ2-3
V: TRBV5-1
D: -
size: -
CDR3: CASSLRQESTDTQYF
DNA: TGCGCCAGCAGCTTGCGGCAGGAGAGCACAGATACGCAGTATTTT

J: TRBJ2-3
V: TRBV2
D: -
size: -
CDR3: CASRQALSTDTQYF
DNA: TGTGCCAGCAGACAGGCCCTGAGCACAGATACGCAGTATTTT

J: TRBJ1-4
V: TRBV6-1
D: -
size: -
CDR3: CASSIRQLNEKLFF
DNA: TGTGCCAGCAGCATTAGACAGTTGAATGAAAAACTGTTTTTT

J: TRBJ1-3
V: TRBV7-8
D: -
size: -
CDR3: CASSLARGVGNTIYF
DNA: TGTGCCAGCAGCTTAGCGCGGGGGGTAGGAAACACCATATATTTT

J: TRBJ1-6
V: TRBV14
D: -
size: -
CDR3: CASSPDSASPLHF
DNA: TGTGCCAGCAGCCCGGACTCTGCTTCACCCCTCCACTTT

J: TRBJ2-2
V: TRBV5-1
D: TRBD1
size: -
CDR3: CASSLDGQDTGELFF
DNA: TGCGCCAGCAGCTTGGATGGACAGGACACCGGGGAGCTGTTTTTT

J: TRBJ2-3
V: TRBV10-3
D: TRBD1
size: few
CDR3: CAISPGTGVDTQYF
DNA: TGTGCCATCAGTCCCGGGACAGGGGTCGATACGCAGTATTTT

J: TRBJ2-3
V: TRBV18
D: -
size: -
CDR3: CASSRADTQYF
DNA: TGTGCCAGCTCTCGGGCAGATACGCAGTATTTT

J: TRBJ1-2
V: TRBV10-3
D: TRBD1
size: once
CDR3: CAISEGRDSYGYTF
DNA: TGTGCCATCAGTGAGGGTAGGGACAGCTATGGCTACACCTTC

J: TRBJ2-5
V: TRBV5-6
D: TRBD1
size: -
CDR3: CASSRTGFEGETQYF
DNA: TGTGCCAGCAGCAGGACAGGGTTTGAGGGGGAGACCCAGTACTTC

J: TRBJ1-1
V: TRBV7-9
D: -
size: -
CDR3: CASSFGQSTEAFF
DNA: TGTGCCAGCAGCTTCGGACAAAGCACTGAAGCTTTCTTT

J: TRBJ2-3
V: TRBV18
D: -
size: -
CDR3: CASSPPGRTDTQYF
DNA: TGTGCCAGCTCACCACCCGGTCGCACAGATACGCAGTATTTT

J: TRBJ2-2
V: TRBV30
D: -
size: few
CDR3: CAWSVRAGELFF
DNA: TGTGCCTGGAGTGTCAGGGCCGGGGAGCTGTTTTTT

J: TRBJ1-5
V: TRBV30
D: -
size: few
CDR3: CAWSVDSSNQPQHF
DNA: TGTGCCTGGAGTGTAGACAGTAGCAATCAGCCCCAGCATTTT

J: TRBJ1-5
V: TRBV6-5
D: -
size: once
CDR3: CASSLGLSRHF
DNA: TGTGCCAGCAGTTTGGGACTTTCCCGGCATTTT

J: TRBJ2-3
V: TRBV7-2
D: TRBD2
size: -
CDR3: CASSLVGLATDTQYF
DNA: TGTGCCAGCAGCTTAGTGGGACTAGCGACAGATACGCAGTATTTT

J: TRBJ1-6
V: TRBV4-1
D: -
size: -
CDR3: CASSQGPGGRDWAPLHF
DNA: TGCGCCAGCAGCCAAGGTCCGGGGGGCAGGGATTGGGCACCCCTCCACTTT

J: TRBJ1-6
V: TRBV5-6
D: TRBD1
size: -
CDR3: CASSPSGQSPLHF
DNA: TGTGCCAGCAGCCCCTCGGGACAGTCACCCCTCCACTTT

J: TRBJ2-2
V: TRBV19
D: -
size: few
CDR3: CASMRGLASTGELFF
DNA: TGTGCCAGTATGAGGGGGCTAGCGAGCACCGGGGAGCTGTTTTTT

J: TRBJ2-3
V: TRBV5-4
D: -
size: -
CDR3: CASRPGDMTIGTQYF
DNA: TGTGCCAGCAGGCCAGGGGATATGACAATTGGGACGCAGTATTTT

J: TRBJ2-7
V: TRBV5-1
D: TRBD1
size: many
CDR3: CASSPGTGEREQYF
DNA: TGCGCCAGCAGCCCCGGGACAGGGGAAAGGGAGCAGTACTTC